This passage covers 24 T cell receptor beta chains from one sample sequenced in a study of cytomegalovirus exposure and HLA in healthy donors. The study ran its PCR with 60 Vbeta and 13 Jbeta primers. TCRdb's table, derived via immunoSEQ multiplex PCR, lists solely in-frame clones and lacks some. The sample gives about 82,000 clones, 70% to 80% of which show up once; 3% to 3.5% is in the top ten. Sequences were obtained from PBMCs. The receptors were gathered from a man in his fifties in good health and CMV-seronegative.

As concerns this clone: A junction end diverges from the germline sequence, so it may reflect a read error. The V call is TRBV11-3, the J call TRBJ2-1; 7 nucleotides agree with TRBD1. The CDR3 is made up of 15 amino acids. Germline V CDR1 and CDR2: SGHNT, YENEEA. CDR3 nucleotide sequence: TGTGCCAGCAGCGTAACAGGGGTCTCCAACAATGAGCAGTTCTTC. This translates into CASSVTGVSNNEQFF. The entire variable domain, with the rest obtained from reference TRBV11-3 and TRBJ2-1, is as follows: EAGVVQSPRYKIIEKKQPVAFWCNPISGHNTLYWYLQNLGQGPELLIRYENEEAVDDSQLPKDRFSAERLKGVDSTLKIQPAELGDSAVYLCASSVTGVSNNEQFFGPGTRLTVL.

The chain uses TRBV2 and TRBJ2-7; possibly TRBD2 for D (6 bases). The CDR3 has 12 residues. Trimming removed 8 bases from V and 4 bases from J, with 12 bases in between. Per the germline V gene, CDR1 is SNHLY and CDR2 is FYNNEI. The CDR3 region is CASGVREYEQYF. CDR3 in DNA: TGTGCCAGCGGTGTCCGGGAGTACGAGCAGTACTTC.

The CDR3 region is CASNPGTGVSRGYTF. Written as DNA, the CDR3 is TGCGCCAGCAACCCTGGGACAGGTGTTTCGAGGGGCTACACCTTC. V gene TRBV5-1 combines with J gene TRBJ1-2; 8 positions agree with TRBD1. Germline V gene data show CDR1 as SGHRS and CDR2 as YFSETQ. The CDR3 runs to 15 residues. Losses at the gene ends were 6 bases for V and 8 bases for J; bases not matched to a gene: 15.

The chain recombines TRBV1 with TRBJ1-1; TRBD1 is the table's D call and was not checked against the DNA. TRBV1 represents a pseudogene. CDR3 length: 17 residues. This chain's CDR3 is CTSSRFPVPDMNTEAFF. Here the CDR3 DNA reads TGCACCAGCAGCCGCTTCCCCGTCCCAGATATGAACACTGAAGCTTTCTTT.

This clone was seen a single time. This sequence joins TRBV4-1 and TRBJ2-5; tentative D call: TRBD2 (5 bases). This CDR3 has 14 residues. V lost 5 bases to trimming and J lost 1 base, with 11 bases between them. CDR1 MGHRA and CDR2 YSYEKL come from the germline V gene. The CDR3 here is CASSKGLGQETQYF. The CDR3 nucleotides read TGCGCCAGCAGCAAAGGACTGGGCCAAGAGACCCAGTACTTC.

The chain combines TRBV2 with TRBJ1-1, with a possible D match to TRBD1 (6 bases). This CDR3 is 13 amino acids long. The V gene's germline CDR1 is SNHLY and CDR2 FYNNEI. V shed 6 bases and J shed 1 base, with 9 bases lying between them. CDR3 sequence: CASSRGENTEAFF. CDR3 sequence (DNA): TGTGCCAGCAGCAGGGGTGAGAACACTGAAGCTTTCTTT.

V and J are TRBV7-9 and TRBJ2-1, with 10 positions matching TRBD1. Losses at the gene ends were 0 bases for V and 6 bases for J; bases not matched to a gene: 11. CDR1 SEHNR and CDR2 FQNEAQ come from the germline V gene (reference sequence). This CDR3 is built from 18 residues. In DNA form, the CDR3 reads TGTGCCAGCAGCTTAGCGTATGGAGGGACAGGGGCCAGCAATGAGCAGTTCTTC. Translating gives CASSLAYGGTGASNEQFF.

This chain uses TRBV25-1 with TRBJ1-2; possible D gene TRBD1, 5 bases. Trimming took 7 bases from V and 5 from J, leaving 17 bases between them. This CDR3 region has 14 residues. The V gene's germline CDR1 is MGHDK and CDR2 SYGVNS. CDR3: CASTEGAPRYGYTF. CDR3 nucleotides: TGTGCCAGCACCGAAGGGGCACCTAGGTATGGCTACACCTTC.

The chain is built from TRBV6-5 and TRBJ2-7; 9 bases align to TRBD2. V shed 0 bases, J shed 6 bases, and the junction held 6 bases outside the gene matches. CDR1 and CDR2 (germline): MNHEY, SVGAGI. CDR3 length: 15 amino acids. The CDR3 reads CASSYSSLAGSEQYF. As DNA, the CDR3 is TGTGCCAGCAGTTACTCGAGCCTAGCGGGGAGCGAGCAGTACTTC.

The genes are TRBV7-9 and TRBJ1-2; maybe TRBD1 (6 bases). This CDR3 region has 17 residues. CDR1 is SEHNR and CDR2 is FQNEAQ in the germline V gene (reference sequence). Trimming removed 4 bases at V and 0 bases at J, with 18 bases between. CDR3 region: CASSSAPTGQTNYGYTF. DNA for the CDR3: TGTGCCAGCAGCTCAGCTCCGACAGGACAAACTAACTATGGCTACACCTTC.

This chain links TRBV7-2 with TRBJ2-1; 8 nucleotides agree with TRBD2. The trim removed 3 bases at V and 6 bases at J, leaving 1 base unmatched. The CDR3 totals 13 residues. Germline V CDR1 and CDR2: SGHTA, FQGNSA. CDR3: CASSFRGGNEQFF. CDR3 nucleotides: TGTGCCAGCAGCTTTCGGGGGGGCAATGAGCAGTTCTTC.

The rearrangement uses TRBV7-9 and TRBJ2-5; D gene unclear. This CDR3 contains 11 residues. Germline V gene sequence: CDR1 SEHNR, CDR2 FQNEAQ (reference sequence). The V end lost 9 bases, the J end lost 5 bases, and 10 bases lay between the germline ends. The CDR3 here is CASRIGETQYF. The DNA of the CDR3 is TGTGCCAGTCGTATCGGGGAGACCCAGTACTTC.

This rearrangement joins TRBV10-3 to TRBJ1-5; D perhaps matches TRBD1 (5 bases). Germline V gene lookup returns CDR1 ENHRY and CDR2 SYGVKD. The CDR3 spans 14 residues. V gave up 3 bases and J gave up 6 bases, with 12 bases separating them. CDR3 residues: CAISDRQSRQPQHF. In DNA, the CDR3 is TGTGCCATCAGTGATCGACAGTCACGTCAGCCCCAGCATTTT.

The rearrangement uses TRBV5-1 and TRBJ2-5; D is unclear. CDR1 and CDR2 from the germline V gene are SGHRS and YFSETQ. There are 13 residues in the CDR3. V lost 5 bases to trimming and J lost 1 base, with 9 bases between them. The CDR3 protein is CASRKQSQETQYF. Written as DNA, the CDR3 is TGCGCCAGCAGGAAACAAAGCCAAGAGACCCAGTACTTC.

The chain carries TRBV9 and TRBJ1-1; D possibly corresponds to TRBD1 (6 bases). Trimming took 4 bases from V and 4 from J, leaving 23 bases between them. Germline CDR1 is SGDLS and CDR2 is YYNGEE. CDR3 length equals 17 residues. CDR3 in DNA: TGTGCCAGCAGCACTAGAACCGACAGGCCTGAGACCACTGAAGCTTTCTTT. Translation gives CASSTRTDRPETTEAFF. The entire variable domain, with the rest obtained from reference TRBV9 and TRBJ1-1, is as follows: DSGVTQTPKHLITATGQRVTLRCSPRSGDLSVYWYQQSLDQGLQFLIQYYNGEERAKGNILERFSAQQFPDLHSELNLSSLELGDSALYFCASSTRTDRPETTEAFFGQGTRLTVV.

The chain has TRBV5-6 and TRBJ1-2; the D gene is possibly TRBD1 (5 bases). Germline V gives CDR1 SGHDT, CDR2 YYEEEE. This CDR3 has 16 amino acids. Deletions cut 4 bases from V and 8 bases from J, with 24 bases between. CDR3 sequence: CASSSSGTAVVGGYTF. CDR3 in DNA: TGTGCCAGCAGCAGCTCCGGGACTGCCGTTGTTGGGGGCTACACCTTC.

V and J are TRBV5-4 and TRBJ1-2; D is perhaps TRBD1 (5 bases). Trimming removed 5 bases at V and 8 bases at J, with 13 bases between. The CDR3 contains 12 residues. Germline V gene lookup returns CDR1 SGHNT and CDR2 YYREEE (reference sequence). CDR3 sequence (DNA): TGTGCCAGCAGTACTACAGGAGTCGGCTACACCTTC. It specifies CASSTTGVGYTF.

The rearrangement joins TRBV18 to TRBJ2-2; D is possibly TRBD2 (6 bases). Germline V lookup: CDR1 KGHSH, CDR2 LQKENI. The V end lost 0 bases, the J end lost 7 bases, and 15 bases lay between the germline ends. The CDR3 is made up of 16 amino acids. The CDR3 bases are TGTGCCAGCTCACCACCGTTAACGGAGGGCGTCGGGGAGCTGTTTTTT. Translated, it gives CASSPPLTEGVGELFF. Supplemented by reference TRBV18 and TRBJ2-2, the full variable domain reads NAGVMQNPRHLVRRRGQEARLRCSPMKGHSHVYWYRQLPEEGLKFMVYLQKENIIDESGMPKERFSAEFPKEGPSILRIQQVVRGDSAAYFCASSPPLTEGVGELFFGEGSRLTVL.

The gene calls are TRBV9 and TRBJ2-3; 11 positions match TRBD2. With V trimmed by 4 bases and J by 7 bases, 11 bases remained unmatched. The CDR3 sequence is 16 residues long. The germline gives CDR1 SGDLS, CDR2 YYNGEE. CDR3 DNA: TGTGCCAGCAGCCCCCGGGGTAGCGGGGGGGCGAATACGCAGTATTTT. This encodes CASSPRGSGGANTQYF. The variable domain in full, with the rest retrieved from reference TRBV9 and TRBJ2-3, is DSGVTQTPKHLITATGQRVTLRCSPRSGDLSVYWYQQSLDQGLQFLIQYYNGEERAKGNILERFSAQQFPDLHSELNLSSLELGDSALYFCASSPRGSGGANTQYFGPGTRLTVL.

This chain connects TRBV9 to TRBJ2-1; 7 positions agree with TRBD2. CDR1 and CDR2 from the germline V gene are SGDLS and YYNGEE. The length of the CDR3 is 17 residues. V shed 0 bases, J shed 9 bases, and the junction held 15 bases outside the gene matches. Here the CDR3 DNA reads TGTGCCAGCAGCGTAGGGGAGCGGGACCGCGTGAGGACTGAGCAGTTCTTC. As protein: CASSVGERDRVRTEQFF.

This clone was detected only a few times. The rearrangement joins TRBV19 to TRBJ1-3; no clear D gene. The CDR3 has 13 amino acids. The germline V and J ends were trimmed by 3 bases and 4 bases, with 7 bases remaining between them. Germline CDR1 LNHDA, CDR2 SQIVND (reference sequence). In nucleotides, the CDR3 is TGTGCCAGTAGTATTTCGAGAGGAAACACCATATATTTT. Translation gives CASSISRGNTIYF.

The J gene is TRBJ1-2, the V gene TRBV28; perhaps TRBD1 as D (5 bases). The CDR3 has 14 amino acids. The germline V and J ends were trimmed by 2 bases and 6 bases, with 13 bases remaining between them. Germline assignment: CDR1 MDHEN and CDR2 SYDVKM. The CDR3 protein is CASSLITGGNGYTF. CDR3 nucleotides: TGTGCCAGCAGTTTAATAACAGGCGGGAATGGCTACACCTTC.

Details on this clone: Other DNA sequences in the sample encode the same CDR3. The rearrangement uses TRBV6-1 and TRBJ1-3, with 7 bases aligning to TRBD1. Losses at the gene ends were 6 bases for V and 2 bases for J; bases not matched to a gene: 7. The CDR3 consists of 15 residues. The V gene's germline CDR1 is MNHNS and CDR2 SASEGT. The CDR3 sequence is CASRSDRVPGNTIYF. The CDR3 bases are TGTGCCAGCAGGTCTGACAGGGTCCCTGGAAACACCATATATTTT.

This chain connects TRBV6-1 to TRBJ2-1; D gene unclear. Trimming shortened V by 6 bases and J by 5 bases, and 11 bases separated the two germline ends. The germline CDR1 and CDR2 sequences are MNHNS and SASEGT. The CDR3 consists of 13 residues. The CDR3 DNA reads TGTGCCAGCAGCGAGAGCGCCCACAATGAGCAGTTCTTC. This translates into CASSESAHNEQFF.